This TCR beta chain stems from a study of T cells in Graves' hyperthyroidism and ophthalmopathy. Germline V gene sequence: CDR1 SGHAT, CDR2 FQDESV (reference sequence). The CDR3 sequence is 14 residues long. Trimming took off 1 base at V and 2 bases at J, with 7 bases between the two ends. There are many counts of this clonotype. Researchers amplified the TCR beta CDR3 regions from RNA transcripts. During a first-round RT-PCR of the TCR CDR3, the HTBI primer set was used. TCRdb called the multiplex PCR reads again in MiXCR, with one record for every CDR3 protein. This table holds 300,000 to 350,000 distinct CDR3 sequences, 15% to 20% found once.

The source is a woman aged 40-49 years with Graves' ophthalmopathy. V is TRBV11-1 and J is TRBJ2-3; D not certain. The specimen was blood. DNA of the CDR3: TGTGCCAGCAGCTTAGGACTGTCCACAGATACGCAGTATTTT. This sequence encodes CASSLGLSTDTQYF. Filled out from reference TRBV11-1 and TRBJ2-3, the complete variable domain reads EAEVAQSPRYKITEKSQAVAFWCDPISGHATLYWYRQILGQGPELLVQFQDESVVDDSQLPKDRFSAERLKGVDSTLKIQPAELGDSAMYLCASSLGLSTDTQYFGPGTRLTVL.